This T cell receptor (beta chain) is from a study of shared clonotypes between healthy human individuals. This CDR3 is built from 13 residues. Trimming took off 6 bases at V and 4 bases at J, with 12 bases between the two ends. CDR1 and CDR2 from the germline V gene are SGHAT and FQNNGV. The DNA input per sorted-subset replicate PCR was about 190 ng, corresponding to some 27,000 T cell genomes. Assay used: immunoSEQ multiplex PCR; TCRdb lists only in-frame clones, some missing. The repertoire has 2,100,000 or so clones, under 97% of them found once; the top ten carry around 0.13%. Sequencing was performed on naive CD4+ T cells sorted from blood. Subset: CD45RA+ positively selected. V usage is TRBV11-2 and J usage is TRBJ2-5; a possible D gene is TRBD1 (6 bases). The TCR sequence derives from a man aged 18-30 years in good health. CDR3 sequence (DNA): TGTGCCAGCAGGATGGCAGGGGCAGAGACCCAGTACTTC. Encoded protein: CASRMAGAETQYF.